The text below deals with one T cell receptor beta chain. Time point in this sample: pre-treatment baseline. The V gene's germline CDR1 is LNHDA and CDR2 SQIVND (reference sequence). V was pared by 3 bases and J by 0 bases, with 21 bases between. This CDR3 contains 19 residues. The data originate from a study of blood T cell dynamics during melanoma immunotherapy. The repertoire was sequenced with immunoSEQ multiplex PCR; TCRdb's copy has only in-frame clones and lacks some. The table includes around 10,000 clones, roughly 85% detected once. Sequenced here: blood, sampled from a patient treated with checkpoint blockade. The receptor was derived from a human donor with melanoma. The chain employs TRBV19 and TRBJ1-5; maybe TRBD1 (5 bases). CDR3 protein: CASSMGVTATAYSNQPQHF. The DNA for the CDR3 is TGTGCCAGTAGTATGGGTGTGACAGCCACCGCTTATAGCAATCAGCCCCAGCATTTT.